The clone carrying this T cell receptor (beta chain) was detected many times. The sample's time point: persistent/refractory GD, antithyroid drugs over 5 years with positive TRAb. PBMC RNA served as the TCR library source. The data are from a study of regulatory T cells in long-lasting Graves disease. Arm-PCR of CDR3 regions with iRepertoire HTBI primers generated TCR beta libraries. Original handling: The study identified roughly 59 TRBV and 13 to 15 TRBJ segments across samples. Via MiXCR, TCRdb re-called the multiplex PCR reads, giving one row per CDR3 protein. The V and J calls reflect TCRdb's pipeline rather than the authors' work. The data show around 450,000 distinct CDR3 sequences, 20% to 25% seen once. V was shortened by 2 bases and J by 0 bases, with 13 bases between the two germline ends. The CDR3 has 16 residues.

V and J are TRBV12-3 or TRBV12-4 and TRBJ1-1, with D possibly TRBD1 on 5 matching bases. This TCR came from a female donor with Graves disease. The source material was peripheral blood mononuclear cells (PBMCs), sampled when the disease was refractory, from a patient treated with antithyroid drugs. The CDR3 loop reads CASSLQGIRLNTEAFF. The DNA of the CDR3 is TGTGCCAGCAGTTTACAGGGAATTCGCCTGAACACTGAAGCTTTCTTT.